Below, 32 T cell receptor beta chains from the same sample are listed, as sequenced in a study of cytomegalovirus exposure and HLA in healthy donors (dated by TCRdb to 2016 to 2017). Libraries were built with the immunoSEQ multiplex PCR assay. A mixture of 60 forward primers for TCR Vbeta segments and 13 reverse primers for TCR Jbeta segments was used in the multiplex PCR. TCRdb stores this immuneACCESS table with in-frame sequences only. Part of the clones is absent; in the studies checked, under half of the shortfall reflects unresolved V genes, and no reason is known for the rest. The sample profile shows under 200,000 clones; over 60% of them were found once. The ten largest make up more than 12% of the sample. The sample consisted of PBMCs. The source is a man aged 50 to 59 in good health and CMV-seropositive.

This clone was observed a few times. The chain has TRBV9 and TRBJ2-1; tentatively, D is TRBD2 (5 bases). V shed 0 bases and J shed 7 bases, with 14 bases lying between them. Per the germline V gene, CDR1 is SGDLS and CDR2 is YYNGEE. The CDR3 contains 15 residues. CDR3 DNA: TGTGCCAGCAGCGTAGCTACGGGGTGGAGGAATGAGCAGTTCTTC. Residues: CASSVATGWRNEQFF.

This rearrangement joins TRBV5-1 to TRBJ1-5; D is perhaps TRBD1 (5 bases). Trimming shortened V by 5 bases and J by 3 bases, and 15 bases separated the two germline ends. The CDR3 is 15 residues long. Per germline, CDR1 SGHRS and CDR2 YFSETQ. For the CDR3, the DNA is TGCGCCAGCAGATCCCGGACATGGGACAATCAGCCCCAGCATTTT. Its translation is CASRSRTWDNQPQHF.

The V call is TRBV6-1, the J call TRBJ2-7; D gene ambiguous. The CDR3 totals 12 residues. Between the trimmed V and J ends, which lost 3 bases and 6 bases, there was a span of 9 bases. Germline CDR1 reads MNHNS; CDR2 reads SASEGT. The CDR3 here is CASSEAGFEQYF. In DNA form, the CDR3 reads TGTGCCAGCAGTGAGGCCGGGTTCGAGCAGTACTTC.

V is TRBV2 and J is TRBJ2-3; 7 bases are shared with TRBD1. J lost 8 bases, V lost 7 bases, and 12 bases had no gene match. Germline V gene sequence: CDR1 SNHLY, CDR2 FYNNEI. The CDR3 totals 14 residues. In DNA, the CDR3 is TGTGCCAGCATCGGGTCAGACAGGGCGGGTACGCAGTATTTT. Amino acid sequence: CASIGSDRAGTQYF.

The chain has TRBV7-2 and TRBJ2-1; a weak D match, TRBD1 (6 bases). Trimming stripped 0 bases from V and 10 bases from J, with 13 bases between. Germline loops: CDR1 SGHTA, CDR2 FQGNSA. The CDR3 has 14 amino acids. The CDR3, as DNA: TGTGCCAGCAGCTTAGCGCTCAGGGGTGGGGAGCAGTTCTTC. Protein: CASSLALRGGEQFF.

This clone was recorded only once. The junction differs from germline at one of its ends, possibly a read error. This sequence joins TRBV7-9 and TRBJ1-6; 9 nucleotides match TRBD1. CDR1 and CDR2 from the germline V gene are SEHNR and FQNEAQ (reference sequence). The CDR3 contains 14 residues. CDR3 DNA sequence: TGTTCCAGCAGCCTGCGGACAGGGGATTCACCCCTCCACTTT. It specifies CSSSLRTGDSPLHF.

CDR3 region: CASSGLAGGPPSDTQYF. CDR3 DNA: TGTGCCAGCAGCGGACTAGCGGGGGGGCCCCCGTCAGATACGCAGTATTTT. The rearrangement joins TRBV5-4 to TRBJ2-3, with TRBD2 matching 15 bases. CDR3 size: 17 residues. The germline CDR1 and CDR2 sequences are SGHNT and YYREEE (reference sequence). The V gene end was trimmed by 4 bases and the J gene end by 4 bases; junction bases not matched to a gene: 7.

V and J are TRBV5-1 and TRBJ2-7; 9 positions match TRBD1. Germline V gene data show CDR1 as SGHRS and CDR2 as YFSETQ. J was trimmed by 7 bases and V by 0 bases; bases with no gene match: 8. CDR3 length equals 15 residues. CDR3 amino acids: CASSLEGQGSEEQYF. DNA for the CDR3: TGCGCCAGCAGCTTGGAAGGACAGGGGAGTGAGGAGCAGTACTTC.

This chain joins TRBV29-1 and TRBJ2-2, with D tentatively TRBD1 (5 bases). The germline V gene encodes CDR1 SQVTM and CDR2 ANQGSEA. Between the trimmed V and J ends, which lost 3 bases and 7 bases, there was a span of 15 bases. The CDR3 is 14 residues long. In DNA, the CDR3 is TGCAGCGTTGACTGGCAGGGCGTGGGCGGGGAGCTGTTTTTT. Translation: CSVDWQGVGGELFF.

The CDR3 DNA follows: TGTGCCAGCAGCGGATCGTCAGGGGCGTACACCGGGGAGCTGTTTTTT. It encodes CASSGSSGAYTGELFF. The rearrangement joins TRBV9 to TRBJ2-2, with D perhaps TRBD1 (6 bases). Germline lookup yields CDR1 SGDLS and CDR2 YYNGEE. The germline V and J ends were trimmed by 3 bases and 3 bases, with 15 bases remaining between them. This CDR3 spans 16 amino acids.

The gene calls are TRBV19 and TRBJ2-3; 7 positions match TRBD1. Germline V CDR1 and CDR2: LNHDA, SQIVND (reference sequence). The CDR3 consists of 14 residues. The trim removed 6 bases at V and 2 bases at J, leaving 5 bases unmatched. The CDR3 sequence: CASRRTGTTDTQYF. The CDR3 region has the DNA TGTGCCAGTAGACGGACAGGTACCACAGATACGCAGTATTTT. The full variable domain, in which reference TRBV19 and TRBJ2-3 provide the parts outside the CDR3, is DGGITQSPKYLFRKEGQNVTLSCEQNLNHDAMYWYRQDPGQGLRLIYYSQIVNDFQKGDIAEGYSVSREKKESFPLTVTSAQKNPTAFYLCASRRTGTTDTQYFGPGTRLTVL.

This clone was seen more than once but under ten times. The V call is TRBV29-1, the J call TRBJ2-2, with D unresolved. The CDR3 extends over 13 amino acids. V was cut by 4 bases and J by 2 bases, with 8 bases left in between. Per the germline V gene, CDR1 is SQVTM and CDR2 is ANQGSEA. CDR3 residues: CSVGRDNTGELFF. The CDR3 bases are TGCAGCGTTGGTCGAGATAACACCGGGGAGCTGTTTTTT.

The rearrangement uses TRBV5-1 and TRBJ2-5; 8 bases line up with TRBD1. Germline-derived CDR1 and CDR2 are SGHRS and YFSETQ. Trimming cost V 4 bases and J 10 bases; bases outside gene matches: 12. The CDR3 is 14 amino acids. This CDR3 reads CASSPGGASRDQYF. The CDR3 DNA reads TGCGCCAGCAGCCCAGGGGGCGCCAGTAGGGACCAGTACTTC.

The CDR3 loop reads CASSQHARDTEAFF. DNA of the CDR3: TGTGCCAGCAGCCAACACGCCCGGGACACTGAAGCTTTCTTT. The chain couples TRBV14 to TRBJ1-1; D is ambiguous. The CDR3 runs 14 residues. Germline values: CDR1 SGHDN, CDR2 FVKESK. V shed 2 bases and J shed 3 bases, with 10 bases lying between them.

The J gene is TRBJ2-7, the V gene TRBV9; 10 bases fit TRBD2. V was clipped by 0 bases and J by 0 bases; unmatched bases: 12. The CDR3 length is 19 residues. Germline lookup yields CDR1 SGDLS and CDR2 YYNGEE. For the CDR3, the DNA is TGTGCCAGCAGCGTAGACGGGCTAGCGGGGGCGCTGAGCTCCTACGAGCAGTACTTC. The encoded protein is CASSVDGLAGALSSYEQYF.

CDR3 sequence: CASNGLAGKRDEQFF. The DNA of the CDR3 is TGTGCCAGCAACGGACTAGCGGGAAAACGGGATGAGCAGTTCTTC. The chain couples TRBV6-1 to TRBJ2-1; the match to TRBD2 covers 12 bases. V dropped 7 bases and J dropped 8; count of bases not matched to a gene: 9. From germline, CDR1 is MNHNS and CDR2 SASEGT. The CDR3 is 15 amino acids.

This clone was counted a single time. The chain links TRBV27 to TRBJ2-5; 7 positions match TRBD2. The J call may be incorrect, as the DNA end agrees better with TRBJ2-7. This CDR3 has 16 residues. Germline V gene lookup returns CDR1 MNHEY and CDR2 SMNVEV (reference sequence). The CDR3 DNA reads TGTGCCAGCAGTCCCTCCCACACCGGGGGGTCCTACGAGCAGTACTTC. Its protein is CASSPSHTGGSYEQYF.

This clone was counted a few times. The rearrangement uses TRBV2 and TRBJ2-2; 8 bases line up with TRBD2. CDR1 and CDR2 (germline): SNHLY, FYNNEI. The J segment lost 3 bases and the V segment lost 6 bases, leaving 6 bases of the junction unmatched. The CDR3 has 15 amino acids. CDR3 nucleotides: TGTGCCAGCAGACAAAGCGGGGGCCACACCGGGGAGCTGTTTTTT. It specifies CASRQSGGHTGELFF.

This sequence joins TRBV6-5 and TRBJ2-2, with TRBD1 matching 9 bases. Looked up from germline, CDR1 is MNHEY and CDR2 is SVGAGI. CDR3 length equals 14 residues. V was pared by 11 bases and J by 3 bases, with 7 bases of the junction left unmatched. This chain's CDR3 is CALAQGADTGELFF. In nucleotides, the CDR3 is TGTGCCCTAGCACAGGGGGCGGACACCGGGGAGCTGTTTTTT.

V usage is TRBV5-1 and J usage is TRBJ1-5; no reliable D call. The CDR3 covers 14 residues. Trimming took off 3 bases at V and 4 bases at J, with 11 bases between the two ends. The germline V gene encodes CDR1 SGHRS and CDR2 YFSETQ. CDR3 sequence reads: CASSSEQPNQPQHF. The CDR3 DNA sequence: TGCGCCAGCAGCTCGGAACAGCCAAATCAGCCCCAGCATTTT.

This chain uses TRBV27 with TRBJ2-2, with 11 bases aligning to TRBD2. In germline, CDR1 is MNHEY, CDR2 SMNVEV (reference sequence). The CDR3 is 18 amino acids. The V segment lost 5 bases and the J segment 5 bases; nucleotides outside the gene matches: 13. CDR3 residues: CASSPWGSGGAGTGELFF. The CDR3 DNA follows: TGTGCCAGCAGTCCATGGGGTAGCGGGGGGGCCGGTACCGGGGAGCTGTTTTTT.

The rearrangement links TRBV5-6 to TRBJ1-5, with D possibly matching TRBD1 (5 bases). V was pared by 5 bases and J by 3 bases, with 9 bases between. CDR3 length: 13 amino acids. Germline V gene sequence: CDR1 SGHDT, CDR2 YYEEEE. This CDR3 reads CASSGADNQPQHF. Here the CDR3 DNA reads TGTGCCAGCAGTGGGGCAGACAATCAGCCCCAGCATTTT.

The chain has TRBV29-1 and TRBJ1-6; D gene unclear. V lost 5 bases and J lost 6, with 11 bases in between. The CDR3 totals 13 residues. Per germline, CDR1 SQVTM and CDR2 ANQGSEA. The CDR3 loop reads CSVREGLNSPLHF. CDR3 sequence (DNA): TGCAGCGTTCGAGAGGGTCTTAATTCACCCCTCCACTTT.

V gene TRBV5-1 combines with J gene TRBJ1-6, with D tentatively TRBD1 (5 bases). Germline V gene sequence: CDR1 SGHRS, CDR2 YFSETQ. The CDR3 is 15 amino acids. Trimming cost V 1 base and J 0 bases, with 5 bases left between them. The CDR3, as DNA: TGCGCCAGCAGCTTGCAGGGCTCCTATAATTCACCCCTCCACTTT. It specifies CASSLQGSYNSPLHF.

V gene TRBV15 combines with J gene TRBJ2-7; TRBD2 agrees at 8 bases. There are 15 residues in the CDR3. Trimming took 3 bases from V and 2 from J; bases not matched to a gene: 6. CDR1 and CDR2 (germline): LNHNV, YYDKDF (reference sequence). Written as DNA, the CDR3 is TGTGCCACCAGCAGGGGAGCGGGGGCCACCTACGAGCAGTACTTC. The encoded protein is CATSRGAGATYEQYF.

There are a few counts of this clone. The chain employs TRBV7-2 and TRBJ2-7, with 10 bases lining up with TRBD2. This CDR3 region has 15 residues. V dropped 3 bases and J dropped 3; count of bases not matched to a gene: 5. Germline V gene sequence: CDR1 SGHTA, CDR2 FQGNSA. CDR3 amino acids: CASSLDLAGVYEQYF. CDR3 DNA sequence: TGTGCCAGCAGCTTGGACCTAGCGGGGGTCTACGAGCAGTACTTC.

The CDR3 loop is CASSIRRAGENGYTF. The DNA for the CDR3 is TGTGCCAGTAGTATCCGTCGGGCAGGGGAGAATGGCTACACCTTC. The chain joins TRBV19 to TRBJ1-2; D possibly corresponds to TRBD1 (6 bases). The germline CDR1 and CDR2 sequences are LNHDA and SQIVND (reference sequence). This CDR3 has 15 amino acids. Trimming took off 3 bases at V and 6 bases at J, with 17 bases between the two ends.

The chain links TRBV29-1 to TRBJ1-2, with 11 bases aligning to TRBD1. The CDR3 is 13 residues long. Per germline, CDR1 SQVTM and CDR2 ANQGSEA. The ends lost 3 bases at V and 8 bases at J; junction bases unmatched: 5. CDR3 amino acids: CSVEGTGGHGYTF. The CDR3 DNA is TGCAGCGTTGAGGGGACAGGGGGTCACGGCTACACCTTC.

V gene TRBV20-1 combines with J gene TRBJ2-7; 7 nucleotides line up with TRBD1. The germline CDR1 and CDR2 sequences are DFQATT and SNEGSKA (reference sequence). V lost 6 bases to trimming and J lost 7 bases; unmatched junction nucleotides: 6. This CDR3 spans 11 amino acids. CDR3 amino acids: CSAGTAREQYV. The CDR3 DNA follows: TGCAGTGCCGGGACAGCAAGGGAGCAGTACGTC.

This chain joins TRBV15 and TRBJ2-1; 9 nucleotides agree with TRBD1. V was clipped by 3 bases and J by 8 bases; unmatched bases: 8. The germline CDR1 and CDR2 sequences are LNHNV and YYDKDF (reference sequence). This CDR3 is built from 15 residues. Written as DNA, the CDR3 is TGTGCCACCAGCAGGGCTAGGACAGGGGTCTATGAGCAGTTCTTC. It is translated as CATSRARTGVYEQFF. Filled out from reference TRBV15 and TRBJ2-1, the complete variable domain reads DAMVIQNPRYQVTQFGKPVTLSCSQTLNHNVMYWYQQKSSQAPKLLFHYYDKDFNNEADTPDNFQSRRPNTSFCFLDIRSPGLGDTAMYLCATSRARTGVYEQFFGPGTRLTVL.

The chain couples TRBV18 to TRBJ1-1; no firm D call. The V end lost 3 bases, the J end lost 0 bases, and 11 bases lay between the germline ends. Per the germline V gene, CDR1 is KGHSH and CDR2 is LQKENI. This CDR3 is 15 amino acids long. CDR3 nucleotide sequence: TGTGCCAGCTCACCGGGAAGGGAGGTGAACACTGAAGCTTTCTTT. As protein: CASSPGREVNTEAFF.

This clone is a singleton in its sample. Other DNA sequences from this sample encode an identical CDR3 as well. The CDR3 nucleotides read TGTGCCAGCAGCGTGCGGGGAACTAATGAAAAACTGTTTTTT. Amino acid sequence: CASSVRGTNEKLFF. The chain links TRBV9 to TRBJ1-4, with no clear D. V lost 2 bases and J lost 1, with 6 bases in between. This CDR3 region has 14 residues. Germline V gives CDR1 SGDLS, CDR2 YYNGEE. The entire variable domain, with the rest obtained from reference TRBV9 and TRBJ1-4, is as follows: DSGVTQTPKHLITATGQRVTLRCSPRSGDLSVYWYQQSLDQGLQFLIQYYNGEERAKGNILERFSAQQFPDLHSELNLSSLELGDSALYFCASSVRGTNEKLFFGSGTQLSVL.